Below are 11 T cell receptor beta chains sequenced from a single sample in a study of OX40 agonist ivuxolimab in advanced cancers. Generated by immunoSEQ multiplex PCR, the TCRdb table keeps only in-frame clones and is missing some. The sample shows roughly 100,000 clones, over 80% of them seen only once. This specimen was CD4+ or CD8+ T cells sorted from blood, taken in a trial of the OX40 agonist ivuxolimab. The receptors were sampled from an adult with an advanced solid tumor such as melanoma, head and neck, liver or kidney cancer.

The chain joins TRBV6-1 to TRBJ2-3; 7 bases line up with TRBD2. Germline trimming cut 2 bases from V and 7 bases from J; bases unmatched to any gene: 6. CDR1 is MNHNS, CDR2 SASEGT, per germline. The CDR3 consists of 14 residues. For the CDR3, the DNA is TGTGCCAGCAGTGAAATCCGGGGAGGGAATACGCAGTATTTT. Amino acid sequence: CASSEIRGGNTQYF.

V and J are TRBV4-2 and TRBJ1-1; possibly TRBD1 for D (6 bases). Trimming cost V 4 bases and J 4 bases, with 7 bases left between them. Germline V gives CDR1 LGHNA, CDR2 YNFKEQ. There are 12 residues in the CDR3. The CDR3 sequence: CASSPGATEAFF. The CDR3 DNA reads as TGTGCCAGCAGCCCAGGGGCCACTGAAGCTTTCTTT.

The rearrangement links TRBV13 to TRBJ2-3, with 9 bases lining up with TRBD2. The germline gives CDR1 PRHDT, CDR2 FYEKMQ (reference sequence). The CDR3 runs 16 residues. V gave up 4 bases and J gave up 5 bases; unmatched junction bases: 10. The CDR3 loop is CASSSTGTSSGDTQYF. The CDR3 DNA reads as TGTGCCAGCAGCTCTACCGGGACTAGCTCCGGAGATACGCAGTATTTT.

J is TRBJ1-2 and V is TRBV19; 7 positions match TRBD1. The germline V gene has CDR1 LNHDA and CDR2 SQIVND (reference sequence). The CDR3 extends over 14 amino acids. V lost 7 bases and J lost 4; bases outside the gene matches: 9. The CDR3 spells CASNGATGIYGYTF. DNA of the CDR3: TGTGCCAGTAATGGGGCGACAGGGATCTATGGCTACACCTTC.

This sequence joins TRBV9 and TRBJ2-7; D is unresolved. This CDR3 has 14 residues. Trimming shortened V by 0 bases and J by 2 bases, and 9 bases separated the two germline ends. The germline V gene has CDR1 SGDLS and CDR2 YYNGEE. The CDR3 region has the DNA TGTGCCAGCAGCGTAGTCGGGTGGACCTACGAGCAGTACTTC. Translation gives CASSVVGWTYEQYF.

This chain links TRBV2 with TRBJ2-2, with TRBD2 matching 7 bases. Germline CDR1 SNHLY, CDR2 FYNNEI. CDR3 length equals 17 residues. V shed 4 bases, J shed 3 bases, and the junction held 11 bases outside the gene matches. As DNA, the CDR3 is TGTGCCAGCAGTGCCCCGGACCTTGGGGGGGACACCGGGGAGCTGTTTTTT. Its protein product is CASSAPDLGGDTGELFF. The complete variable domain, with remaining parts taken from reference TRBV2 and TRBJ2-2, reads EPEVTQTPSHQVTQMGQEVILRCVPISNHLYFYWYRQILGQKVEFLVSFYNNEISEKSEIFDDQFSVERPDGSNFTLKIRSTKLEDSAMYFCASSAPDLGGDTGELFFGEGSRLTVL.

The chain carries TRBV28 and TRBJ2-5; 12 bases match TRBD1. J gave up 5 bases and V 7 bases, and 11 bases lay outside the gene matches. This CDR3 comprises 16 residues. Germline lookup yields CDR1 MDHEN and CDR2 SYDVKM. The CDR3 coding sequence is TGTGCCAGCACTTTTCTGGGACAGGGGGCGCGGGAGACCCAGTACTTC. Residues: CASTFLGQGARETQYF.

The chain uses TRBV27 and TRBJ2-7; D uncertain. Trimming stripped 2 bases from V and 5 bases from J, with 1 base between. The CDR3 is 10 residues long. From germline, CDR1 is MNHEY and CDR2 SMNVEV (reference sequence). The CDR3 here is CASSLNEQYF. The CDR3 DNA sequence: TGTGCCAGCAGTTTAAACGAGCAGTACTTC.

This chain joins TRBV4-1 and TRBJ2-1; 9 bases align to TRBD1. CDR3 length: 15 residues. The V segment lost 5 bases and the J segment 6 bases; nucleotides outside the gene matches: 8. Germline V lookup: CDR1 MGHRA, CDR2 YSYEKL. The CDR3 region is CASSGYRDRANEQFF. In DNA, the CDR3 is TGCGCCAGCAGCGGATACCGGGACAGGGCCAATGAGCAGTTCTTC.

The chain uses TRBV16 and TRBJ2-5; TRBD2 is a possible D gene (6 bases). The germline V gene has CDR1 KGHSY and CDR2 FQNENV. The CDR3 sequence is 19 residues long. Between the trimmed V and J ends, which lost 2 bases and 4 bases, there was a span of 26 bases. The CDR3 region has the DNA TGTGCCAGCAGCCAAATCCGAGCGACTAGTATGAGAACGATAGAGACCCAGTACTTC. Translating it yields CASSQIRATSMRTIETQYF.

DNA of the CDR3: TGCGCCAGCAGCCAAGATCCCCTAGCGGTCTCCTACGAGCAGTACTTC. Its protein is CASSQDPLAVSYEQYF. The rearrangement uses TRBV4-1 and TRBJ2-7; TRBD2 matches at 7 bases. Germline V lookup: CDR1 MGHRA, CDR2 YSYEKL. This CDR3 contains 16 residues. V was pared by 0 bases and J by 0 bases, with 5 bases of the junction left unmatched.